The 21 T cell receptor beta chains listed next were all sequenced from one sample in a study of PD-L1 blockade in urothelial cancer. Only in-frame clones appear in the TCRdb table, and some are missing; sequencing was by immunoSEQ multiplex PCR. Among around 45,000 clones listed, 88% were seen once. The sequenced sample was PBMCs, obtained around atezolizumab (anti-PD-L1) treatment. These receptors were taken from a woman aged 55-70 years with urothelial cancer.

The V call is TRBV12-5, the J call TRBJ2-1; D gene uncertain. The CDR3 spans 13 residues. CDR1 and CDR2 from the germline V gene are LGHNT and FRNRAP. Trimming left V 1 base short and J 9 bases short, with 10 bases between. CDR3 nucleotides: TGTGCTAGTGGTTTGGACTATTTCGGTGAGCAGTTCTTC. Its protein is CASGLDYFGEQFF.

V is TRBV7-2 and J is TRBJ2-1; 8 nucleotides line up with TRBD2. CDR1 SGHTA and CDR2 FQGNSA come from the germline V gene. Unmatched junction bases numbered 8, after V lost 7 bases and J lost 3 bases. The CDR3 is made up of 15 amino acids. The CDR3: CASTRVAGNYNEQFF. For the CDR3, the DNA is TGTGCCAGCACCAGGGTAGCGGGAAACTACAATGAGCAGTTCTTC.

The chain employs TRBV5-1 and TRBJ2-7; possible D gene TRBD2, 5 bases. The V gene's germline CDR1 is SGHRS and CDR2 YFSETQ. The CDR3 runs to 12 residues. V lost 7 bases, J lost 2 bases, and 10 bases lay in between. CDR3 in DNA: TGCGCCAGCTCCGGAGGAGCCTACGAGCAGTACTTC. Its translation: CASSGGAYEQYF.

CDR3 sequence: CASSVGKTSGSMDEQFF. The CDR3, as DNA: TGTGCCAGCAGCGTAGGGAAGACTAGCGGGAGTATGGATGAGCAGTTCTTC. The genes are TRBV9 and TRBJ2-1, with 12 bases matching TRBD2. Trimming cost V 0 bases and J 8 bases; bases outside gene matches: 9. Germline loops: CDR1 SGDLS, CDR2 YYNGEE. This CDR3 contains 17 residues.

Of note for this clone: The junction shows a germline mismatch at one end, possibly a read error. This chain links TRBV7-9 with TRBJ1-1; 7 bases match TRBD1. This CDR3 has 14 amino acids. The germline CDR1 and CDR2 sequences are SEHNR and FQNEAQ (reference sequence). This chain's CDR3 is CASPSFETGFIPLF. DNA of the CDR3: TGTGCCAGCCCCTCGTTTGAGACAGGGTTTATCCCTCTCTTT.

This chain uses TRBV18 with TRBJ2-1; possibly TRBD1 for D (6 bases). The CDR3 spans 12 residues. V was shortened by 6 bases and J by 8 bases, with 11 bases between the two germline ends. Germline V gene lookup returns CDR1 KGHSH and CDR2 LQKENI. The CDR3 nucleotides read TGTGCCAGCTCCCACAGGGTATATGAGCAGTTCTTC. As protein: CASSHRVYEQFF. Full variable domain (missing parts from reference TRBV18 and TRBJ2-1): NAGVMQNPRHLVRRRGQEARLRCSPMKGHSHVYWYRQLPEEGLKFMVYLQKENIIDESGMPKERFSAEFPKEGPSILRIQQVVRGDSAAYFCASSHRVYEQFFGPGTRLTVL.

This chain uses TRBV28 with TRBJ2-7; 8 bases match TRBD1. Germline V gene data show CDR1 as MDHEN and CDR2 as SYDVKM. This CDR3 comprises 14 residues. The ends lost 6 bases at V and 2 bases at J; junction bases unmatched: 6. The CDR3: CASRWTGNPYEQYF. DNA for the CDR3: TGTGCCAGCAGGTGGACAGGGAACCCCTACGAGCAGTACTTC.

The V call is TRBV28, the J call TRBJ1-3; 7 bases match TRBD1. V was pared by 10 bases and J by 2 bases, with 8 bases of the junction left unmatched. The CDR3 has 14 amino acids. Germline CDR1 MDHEN, CDR2 SYDVKM. The CDR3 loop is CATSGGTAGNTIYF. The CDR3 DNA is TGTGCCACCTCAGGGGGAACGGCTGGAAACACCATATATTTT.

This rearrangement joins TRBV27 to TRBJ1-5, with 7 nucleotides matching TRBD1. Per germline, CDR1 MNHEY and CDR2 SMNVEV (reference sequence). The CDR3 length is 13 residues. V shed 6 bases and J 3 bases; nucleotides not matched to a gene: 2. The CDR3 is CASRDRVNQPQHF. For the CDR3, the DNA is TGTGCCAGCAGAGACAGGGTCAATCAGCCCCAGCATTTT.

The CDR3 spells CASSPDRGANEQFF. The DNA for the CDR3 is TGTGCCAGCTCACCGGACCGGGGGGCCAATGAGCAGTTCTTC. The rearrangement uses TRBV18 and TRBJ2-1; possibly TRBD2 for D (7 bases). The CDR3 loop spans 14 amino acids. Germline CDR1 and CDR2: KGHSH and LQKENI. Trimming cost V 3 bases and J 6 bases, with 12 bases left between them.

The V and J genes are TRBV27 and TRBJ1-2; D unresolved. The CDR3 is made up of 13 amino acids. V lost 3 bases and J lost 1, with 6 bases in between. CDR1 MNHEY and CDR2 SMNVEV come from the germline V gene (reference sequence). The CDR3 DNA reads as TGTGCCAGCAGTTTGGGAGGTAACTATGGCTACACCTTC. It encodes CASSLGGNYGYTF.

This rearrangement joins TRBV7-8 to TRBJ2-3; 7 bases match TRBD2. The germline V gene encodes CDR1 SGHVS and CDR2 FQNEAQ. J gave up 0 bases and V 3 bases, and 15 bases lay outside the gene matches. This CDR3 has 19 residues. The CDR3 region has the DNA TGTGCCAGCAGCTTTTTCGGGCGGGGAACTAGCGTGAGCACAGATACGCAGTATTTT. Encoded protein: CASSFFGRGTSVSTDTQYF.

The J gene is TRBJ1-2, the V gene TRBV7-9; no firm D call. CDR1 is SEHNR, CDR2 FQNEAQ, per germline (reference sequence). The CDR3 loop spans 14 amino acids. V shed 1 base and J shed 5 bases, with 11 bases lying between them. CDR3 sequence (DNA): TGTGCCAGCAGCTTAGGAACGGAGATATATGGCTACACCTTC. It is translated as CASSLGTEIYGYTF.

The chain is built from TRBV5-4 and TRBJ2-7; TRBD2 matches 10 bases. J gave up 0 bases and V 4 bases, and 7 bases lay outside the gene matches. Germline assignment: CDR1 SGHNT and CDR2 YYREEE (reference sequence). The CDR3 extends over 16 amino acids. The CDR3 DNA sequence: TGTGCCAGCAGCCGGGATGGGACTAGCGCCTCCTACGAGCAGTACTTC. Translating gives CASSRDGTSASYEQYF.

The genes are TRBV19 and TRBJ2-1, with 14 bases matching TRBD2. This CDR3 is built from 18 residues. Germline CDR1 and CDR2: LNHDA and SQIVND (reference sequence). Trimming cost V 7 bases and J 0 bases; bases outside gene matches: 8. The chain's CDR3 is CASTRIGLAGGSYNEQFF. The CDR3 region has the DNA TGTGCCAGTACTAGAATAGGACTAGCGGGGGGCTCCTACAATGAGCAGTTCTTC.

This chain uses TRBV6-6 with TRBJ2-2, with D possibly matching TRBD2 (5 bases). Trimming left V 8 bases short and J 6 bases short, with 16 bases between. The germline V gene encodes CDR1 MNHNY and CDR2 SVGAGI (reference sequence). The CDR3 is made up of 14 amino acids. In nucleotides, the CDR3 is TGTGCCAGCCGGGGTGCCCTAAGGGCCGGGGAGCTGTTTTTT. It translates to CASRGALRAGELFF.

V is TRBV4-1 and J is TRBJ2-7; a possible D gene is TRBD2 (6 bases). Germline V lookup: CDR1 MGHRA, CDR2 YSYEKL. The CDR3 extends over 14 amino acids. The V end was cut by 4 bases, the J end by 2 bases, with 12 bases between. CDR3 sequence (DNA): TGCGCCAGCAGCCCCTACCCGGGGGCCTACGAGCAGTACTTC. Translating gives CASSPYPGAYEQYF.

The J gene is TRBJ1-1, the V gene TRBV11-2; possibly TRBD1 for D (6 bases). From germline, CDR1 is SGHAT and CDR2 FQNNGV. The CDR3 length is 15 residues. The V gene lost 4 bases and the J gene lost 6 bases, with 18 bases spanning the gap. The CDR3 here is CASSYSGTRSSEAFF. The CDR3 DNA sequence: TGTGCCAGCAGCTACTCCGGGACAAGATCCTCTGAAGCTTTCTTT.

The V and J genes are TRBV5-4 and TRBJ2-1; 8 bases match TRBD2. Germline V gives CDR1 SGHNT, CDR2 YYREEE (reference sequence). V lost 3 bases to trimming and J lost 4 bases; unmatched junction nucleotides: 9. CDR3 length: 16 residues. CDR3 protein: CASSSLREAGYNEQFF. CDR3 nucleotide sequence: TGTGCCAGCAGCTCCCTGCGGGAGGCCGGATACAATGAGCAGTTCTTC.

The chain carries TRBV5-1 and TRBJ2-5, with D possibly matching TRBD2 (7 bases). V was cut by 3 bases and J by 4 bases, with 16 bases left in between. Germline loops: CDR1 SGHRS, CDR2 YFSETQ. This CDR3 is 15 amino acids long. The CDR3, as DNA: TGCGCCAGCAGCTACGTGAGGGGGGGAGGAGAGACCCAGTACTTC. This sequence encodes CASSYVRGGGETQYF.

The chain employs TRBV11-3 and TRBJ2-6; D ambiguous. The germline gives CDR1 SGHNT, CDR2 YENEEA. V gave up 5 bases and J gave up 4 bases, with 6 bases separating them. The CDR3 has 13 residues. CDR3 sequence reads: CASSNQGANVLTF. The CDR3, as DNA: TGTGCCAGCAGCAATCAGGGGGCCAACGTCCTGACTTTC.